One and the same sample provided the 28 T cell receptor beta chains below, sequenced in a study of HIV-infected children after antiretroviral therapy interruption. The TCR library was built from RNA with a 3' RACE protocol and unique molecular identifiers. Each CDR3 protein is one row after TCRdb ran MiXCR on the 3' RACE reads. The repertoire holds about 89,000 distinct CDR3 sequences, around 6.9% seen once, with about 1.1% in the top ten. Sample treatment: PENTA 11 planned treatment interruption arm or continuous ART arm. This specimen was CD45RA+ CD4+ T cells from PBMCs, pooled from several time points, taken from a donor given antiretroviral therapy, either interrupted or continuous. Subset: naive CD4+ CD45RA+ CD45RO- T cells. Source of these receptors: a pool of human donors with HIV.

This clonotype was seen many times. The genes are TRBV12-3 or TRBV12-4 and TRBJ1-2; D is ambiguous. This CDR3 has 12 residues. Trimming stripped 4 bases from V and 7 bases from J, with 10 bases between. The CDR3 is CASSSARVGYTF. The CDR3 DNA sequence: TGTGCCAGCAGTTCCGCACGGGTTGGCTACACCTTC.

Ten or more counts support this clonotype. This chain links TRBV7-2 with TRBJ2-5; D unresolved. The V end lost 6 bases, the J end lost 2 bases, and 4 bases lay between the germline ends. Germline V gene lookup returns CDR1 SGHTA and CDR2 FQGNSA. CDR3 length: 11 amino acids. Here the CDR3 DNA reads TGTGCCAGCAGGGAGCAAGAGACCCAGTACTTC. This sequence encodes CASREQETQYF.

The V and J genes are TRBV7-3 and TRBJ1-3, with D uncertain. CDR1 SGHTA and CDR2 FQGTGA come from the germline V gene. The length of the CDR3 is 15 residues. The V end lost 2 bases, the J end lost 0 bases, and 8 bases lay between the germline ends. As DNA, the CDR3 is TGTGCCAGCAGCTTAGACGCCTCCTCTGGAAACACCATATATTTT. As protein: CASSLDASSGNTIYF.

This clonotype has at least ten counts. The CDR3 region has the DNA TGTGCCAGCACCGAAACGGGACAGGGCGCATACTACTATGGCTACACCTTC. Amino acids: CASTETGQGAYYYGYTF. V and J are TRBV7-8 and TRBJ1-2, with 9 bases that match TRBD1. This CDR3 is 17 amino acids long. V was pared by 7 bases and J by 3 bases, with 15 bases of the junction left unmatched. Germline assignment: CDR1 SGHVS and CDR2 FQNEAQ.

This clonotype appeared many times. The chain links TRBV7-2 to TRBJ2-5, with D possibly matching TRBD2 (5 bases). Germline V lookup: CDR1 SGHTA, CDR2 FQGNSA. Trimming took 2 bases from V and 4 from J, leaving 23 bases between them. The CDR3 contains 18 residues. DNA of the CDR3: TGTGCCAGCAGCTTATATGGAAACCGGTTAGCGTCAGGAGAGACCCAGTACTTC. Encoded protein: CASSLYGNRLASGETQYF.

The sample holds many counts of this clonotype. This chain links TRBV5-1 with TRBJ2-5, with D possibly being TRBD1 (6 bases). CDR1 and CDR2 (germline): SGHRS, YFSETQ. The ends were cut back, 0 bases at V and 3 bases at J, with 9 bases in the middle. The CDR3 has 14 amino acids. CDR3 region: CASSLVWTEETQYF. As DNA, the CDR3 is TGCGCCAGCAGCTTGGTTTGGACAGAAGAGACCCAGTACTTC.

This clonotype is judged medium-sized. The chain carries TRBV27 and TRBJ2-3, with D uncertain. V was clipped by 6 bases and J by 6 bases, with 7 bases between them. The germline gives CDR1 MNHEY, CDR2 SMNVEV (reference sequence). This CDR3 comprises 11 residues. For the CDR3, the DNA is TGTGCCAGCAGCTTAGCCGATACGCAGTATTTT. Protein: CASSLADTQYF.

This clonotype was seen many times. This chain uses TRBV12-3 or TRBV12-4 with TRBJ1-1, with D perhaps matching TRBD1 (6 bases). The length of the CDR3 is 13 residues. Between the trimmed V and J ends, which lost 1 base and 8 bases, there was a span of 11 bases. DNA for the CDR3: TGTGCCAGCAGTTTAGTATCGACAGGAGAAGCTTTCTTT. Its translation is CASSLVSTGEAFF.

This clonotype was seen at least ten times. This chain links TRBV7-9 with TRBJ2-1, with 12 bases that match TRBD2. Germline CDR1 is SEHNR and CDR2 is FQNEAQ (reference sequence). V shed 10 bases, J shed 0 bases, and the junction held 19 bases outside the gene matches. CDR3 size: 20 residues. The CDR3 reads CATRSRLTSGSDSSYNEQFF. The CDR3 DNA sequence: TGTGCCACCAGGTCTCGACTGACTAGCGGGAGCGATAGCTCCTACAATGAGCAGTTCTTC. The variable domain in full, with the rest retrieved from reference TRBV7-9 and TRBJ2-1, is DTGVSQNPRHKITKRGQNVTFRCDPISEHNRLYWYRQTLGQGPEFLTYFQNEAQLEKSRLLSDRFSAERPKGSFSTLEIQRTEQGDSAMYLCATRSRLTSGSDSSYNEQFFGPGTRLTVL.

J is TRBJ2-3 and V is TRBV7-2; D is unclear. The CDR3 is 15 residues long. Trimming pared 5 bases from V and 4 bases from J, leaving 16 bases between. Germline lookup yields CDR1 SGHTA and CDR2 FQGNSA. The chain's CDR3 is CASSRKGDFSDTQYF. The CDR3, as DNA: TGTGCCAGCAGCCGAAAGGGCGATTTTTCAGATACGCAGTATTTT.

This clonotype came up many times. The gene calls are TRBV14 and TRBJ1-6, with 7 bases fitting TRBD1. CDR1 and CDR2 (germline): SGHDN, FVKESK. The CDR3 is 16 residues long. Unmatched junction bases numbered 9, after V lost 4 bases and J lost 6 bases. Written as DNA, the CDR3 is TGTGCCAGCAGCCGAAGCCAGCCAGGGGGTAATTCACCCCTCCACTTT. Translated: CASSRSQPGGNSPLHF. Using reference TRBV14 and TRBJ1-6 for the parts outside the CDR3, the full variable domain is EAGVTQFPSHSVIEKGQTVTLRCDPISGHDNLYWYRRVMGKEIKFLLHFVKESKQDESGMPNNRFLAERTGGTYSTLKVQPAELEDSGVYFCASSRSQPGGNSPLHFGNGTRLTVT.

This clonotype was picked up a small number of times. The CDR3 loop is CASSYFSTDTQYF. The CDR3 DNA follows: TGTGCCAGCAGTTACTTTTCCACAGATACGCAGTATTTT. The V call is TRBV6-2 or TRBV6-3, the J call TRBJ2-3, with D unclear. The CDR3 is 13 residues long. V was trimmed by 1 base and J by 2 bases, leaving 4 bases between them. The V gene's germline CDR1 is MNHEY and CDR2 SVGEGT.

In this sample, this clonotype turned up a few times. J is TRBJ1-3 and V is TRBV27; no firm D call. The CDR3 runs 13 residues. Germline V gives CDR1 MNHEY, CDR2 SMNVEV (reference sequence). Trimming removed 3 bases from V and 0 bases from J, with 3 bases in between. CDR3 nucleotide sequence: TGTGCCAGCAGTTTGGTCTCTGGAAACACCATATATTTT. Protein product: CASSLVSGNTIYF.

This chain connects TRBV5-1 to TRBJ2-1, with 7 bases that match TRBD1. With 6 bases clipped from V and 8 bases from J, the junction kept 8 bases outside the gene matches. The germline V gene has CDR1 SGHRS and CDR2 YFSETQ. This CDR3 is built from 13 residues. CDR3 bases: TGCGCCAGCAAGAAGGGGGCGCAGGATGAGCAGTTCTTC. Its translation is CASKKGAQDEQFF. Variable domain in full (rest from reference TRBV5-1 and TRBJ2-1): KAGVTQTPRYLIKTRGQQVTLSCSPISGHRSVSWYQQTPGQGLQFLFEYFSETQRNKGNFPGRFSGRQFSNSRSEMNVSTLELGDSALYLCASKKGAQDEQFFGPGTRLTVL.

The chain recombines TRBV11-2 with TRBJ2-2; D is ambiguous. Germline V gene lookup returns CDR1 SGHAT and CDR2 FQNNGV. V was trimmed by 0 bases and J by 4 bases, leaving 9 bases between them. This CDR3 contains 15 residues. Here the CDR3 DNA reads TGTGCCAGCAGCTTAGAGGGGTACGGCACCGGGGAGCTGTTTTTT. This gives the protein CASSLEGYGTGELFF.

This clonotype was detected many times. The gene calls are TRBV6-1 and TRBJ2-3, with D maybe TRBD2 (5 bases). Per the germline V gene, CDR1 is MNHNS and CDR2 is SASEGT. The CDR3 sequence is 15 residues long. Trimming removed 6 bases from V and 0 bases from J, with 13 bases in between. The CDR3 region has the DNA TGTGCCAGCAGCCCCAGCGGATCTAGCACAGATACGCAGTATTTT. This translates into CASSPSGSSTDTQYF.

The V and J genes are TRBV20-1 and TRBJ1-1, with D maybe TRBD1 (5 bases). The CDR3 is made up of 12 amino acids. The V gene's germline CDR1 is DFQATT and CDR2 SNEGSKA (reference sequence). Trimming took off 6 bases at V and 1 base at J, with 9 bases between the two ends. This CDR3 is CSALTENTEAFF. In DNA, the CDR3 is TGCAGTGCCCTGACAGAGAACACTGAAGCTTTCTTT.

In its sample, this clonotype was seen a few times. The rearrangement uses TRBV5-4 and TRBJ2-3, with 8 bases fitting TRBD1. V lost 5 bases and J lost 4; bases outside the gene matches: 6. This CDR3 is 14 amino acids long. Germline values: CDR1 SGHNT, CDR2 YYREEE (reference sequence). The CDR3 DNA is TGTGCCAGCAGTCTTAGGACAGGGCCAGATACGCAGTATTTT. Its protein is CASSLRTGPDTQYF.

This clonotype was observed at least ten times. The chain links TRBV11-2 to TRBJ2-1; TRBD2 aligns across 8 bases. Germline V lookup: CDR1 SGHAT, CDR2 FQNNGV. The CDR3 extends over 15 amino acids. Trimming took 6 bases from V and 15 from J; bases not matched to a gene: 19. CDR3 nucleotides: TGTGCCAGCAGATCCCTGGTTACGGGAGGGTCTCTTCGGTTCTTC. It yields the protein CASRSLVTGGSLRFF. Full variable domain (rest looked up from reference TRBV11-2 and TRBJ2-1): EAGVAQSPRYKIIEKRQSVAFWCNPISGHATLYWYQQILGQGPKLLIQFQNNGVVDDSQLPKDRFSAERLKGVDSTLKIQPAKLEDSAVYLCASRSLVTGGSLRFFGPGTRLTVL.

This clonotype was observed many times. The chain joins TRBV19 to TRBJ2-3; D unresolved. This CDR3 has 13 amino acids. V lost 4 bases, J lost 5 bases, and 10 bases lay in between. Germline V gives CDR1 LNHDA, CDR2 SQIVND (reference sequence). In nucleotides, the CDR3 is TGTGCCAGTAGTAAGGATCGGCGAGATACGCAGTATTTT. It codes for CASSKDRRDTQYF. Full variable domain (rest looked up from reference TRBV19 and TRBJ2-3): DGGITQSPKYLFRKEGQNVTLSCEQNLNHDAMYWYRQDPGQGLRLIYYSQIVNDFQKGDIAEGYSVSREKKESFPLTVTSAQKNPTAFYLCASSKDRRDTQYFGPGTRLTVL.

This clonotype was recorded many times. The J gene is TRBJ2-1, the V gene TRBV3-1; TRBD2 matches at 8 bases. CDR3 length: 15 residues. Germline CDR1 reads LGHDT; CDR2 reads YNNKEL (reference sequence). The V segment lost 3 bases and the J segment 0 bases; nucleotides outside the gene matches: 1. CDR3 DNA: TGTGCCAGCAGCCACAGCGGGAGCTCCTACAATGAGCAGTTCTTC. Translation gives CASSHSGSSYNEQFF.

This clonotype was counted many times. V and J are TRBV5-6 and TRBJ1-4; no clear D gene. The CDR3 has 15 residues. Germline loops: CDR1 SGHDT, CDR2 YYEEEE. V dropped 4 bases and J dropped 6 bases, with 16 bases sitting between them. The CDR3 here is CASSRRGGGYEKLFF. In nucleotides, the CDR3 is TGTGCCAGCAGCCGGCGCGGTGGAGGTTATGAAAAACTGTTTTTT.

This clonotype was seen a few times. This sequence joins TRBV5-1 and TRBJ2-1; TRBD2 aligns across 7 bases. V lost 4 bases to trimming and J lost 13 bases; unmatched junction nucleotides: 11. The CDR3 sequence is 13 residues long. Per the germline V gene, CDR1 is SGHRS and CDR2 is YFSETQ. CDR3 nucleotide sequence: TGCGCCAGCAGCGCAGGCAGCGGGATTTCTCAGTTCTTC. Its protein is CASSAGSGISQFF.

This clonotype was observed many times. J is TRBJ1-5 and V is TRBV19, with 8 bases lining up with TRBD1. The germline V gene has CDR1 LNHDA and CDR2 SQIVND (reference sequence). This CDR3 has 14 amino acids. V lost 6 bases to trimming and J lost 6 bases; unmatched junction nucleotides: 7. The CDR3 DNA sequence: TGTGCCAGTAGGACCGACAGGGGTGGTCAGCCCCAGCATTTT. Translated, it gives CASRTDRGGQPQHF.

The chain joins TRBV19 to TRBJ2-1; D may correspond to TRBD1 or TRBD2 (6 bases each). Germline assignment: CDR1 LNHDA and CDR2 SQIVND (reference sequence). The V gene lost 6 bases and the J gene lost 8 bases, with 14 bases spanning the gap. CDR3 length equals 13 residues. The CDR3 loop reads CASSRKRGDEQFF. CDR3 nucleotides: TGTGCCAGTAGCCGGAAGAGGGGGGATGAGCAGTTCTTC.

This clonotype was recorded many times. V is TRBV7-3 and J is TRBJ2-7, with D possibly called TRBD1 or TRBD2 (5 bases each). The CDR3 loop spans 15 amino acids. V shed 5 bases and J shed 5 bases, with 19 bases lying between them. Germline-derived CDR1 and CDR2 are SGHTA and FQGTGA. The DNA for the CDR3 is TGTGCCAGCAGCCCACCCGGCAGGGCGGGCAACGAGCAGTACTTC. Amino acids: CASSPPGRAGNEQYF.

This chain joins TRBV6-4 and TRBJ2-5; 8 bases align to TRBD1. This CDR3 has 15 residues. Germline lookup yields CDR1 MRHNA and CDR2 SNTAGT. Germline trimming cut 5 bases from V and 0 bases from J; bases unmatched to any gene: 5. Here the CDR3 reads CASSNLDRDQETQYF. In nucleotides, the CDR3 is TGTGCCAGCAGTAACTTGGACAGGGACCAAGAGACCCAGTACTTC.

V usage is TRBV29-1 and J usage is TRBJ1-1, with D perhaps TRBD1 (5 bases). Looked up from germline, CDR1 is SQVTM and CDR2 is ANQGSEA. The ends were cut back, 4 bases at V and 1 base at J, with 13 bases in the middle. The CDR3 contains 14 residues. CDR3 DNA: TGCAGCGTTGGCCTGGGGGTTGGGAACACTGAAGCTTTCTTT. Translating it yields CSVGLGVGNTEAFF.